This T cell receptor beta chain originates from a study of blood T cell repertoires in COVID-19. Turning to the study itself: Researchers got acute and convalescent COVID-19 samples from the United States, Italy and Spain.

Germline V gene lookup returns CDR1 LNHDA and CDR2 SQIVND (reference sequence). Trimming took 5 bases from V and 4 from J, leaving 12 bases between them. This CDR3 spans 13 amino acids. Per the original data handling: Amplified reference gene primers provided the basis for estimating nucleated cell counts. Only in-frame clones appear in the TCRdb table, and some are missing; sequencing was by immunoSEQ multiplex PCR. V and J calls and clone size follow that table, whereas D and trimming were derived from the DNA. The repertoire includes 200,000 to 250,000 clones, roughly 87% of them detected once, and 1.9% sits in the top ten.

The genes are TRBV19 and TRBJ2-7; possibly TRBD1 for D (5 bases). This clonotype was sampled from a man in his forties or fifties with active or convalescent COVID-19. The sequenced sample consisted of peripheral blood. The DNA for the CDR3 is TGTGCCAGTAGTTTGACAGCCCAATACGAGCAGTACTTC. Its translation: CASSLTAQYEQYF.